These T cell receptor beta chains were read from a single sample in a study of brain T cells in children with intractable seizures. The assay was immunoSEQ multiplex PCR, and TCRdb's table has in-frame clones only and misses some. The table lists about 64,000 clones, 95% to 97% of them singletons. The sequences come from peripheral blood, collected at surgery. The receptors here all came from a boy under three years old with focal cortical dysplasia and intractable seizures. Both conserved end residues are part of each CDR3. D genes are given only for firm matches. Where a row states a size, it is once, few, many or the class of an expanded clone; other rows omit it.

d_gene,abundance,j_gene,v_gene,CDR3aa,CDR3nt
TRBD1,-,TRBJ1-2,TRBV4-1,CASSPGDRGNYGYTF,TGCGCCAGCAGCCCCGGGGACAGGGGGAACTATGGCTACACCTTC
-,-,TRBJ2-7,TRBV6-4,CASNLDRTYEQYF,TGTGCCAGCAACCTGGACAGAACTTACGAGCAGTACTTC
TRBD2,-,TRBJ2-5,TRBV15,CATSGTTGLVYF,TGTGCCACCAGCGGAACAACGGGACTAGTGTACTTC
-,-,TRBJ1-2,TRBV3-1/TRBV3-2,CASSQDPAGYTF,TGTGCCAGCAGCCAAGATCCTGCTGGCTACACCTTC
TRBD2,-,TRBJ2-3,TRBV5-8,CASSLGGLAGVSDTQYF,TGTGCCAGCAGCTTGGGGGGACTAGCGGGGGTGTCAGATACGCAGTATTTT
TRBD2,-,TRBJ2-1,TRBV10-3,CAISDWGLVNEQFF,TGTGCCATCAGTGATTGGGGACTAGTCAATGAGCAGTTCTTC
-,-,TRBJ1-2,TRBV4-1,CASSHPRGRGLNYGYTF,TGCGCCAGCAGCCACCCCCGAGGGAGGGGCCTTAACTATGGCTACACCTTC
-,-,TRBJ2-2,TRBV6-1,CASSELGWGLGDTGELFF,TGTGCCAGCAGTGAACTCGGGTGGGGGTTGGGGGACACCGGGGAGCTGTTTTTT
-,-,TRBJ1-1,TRBV5-4,CASSLDTEAFF,TGTGCCAGCAGCTTGGACACTGAAGCTTTCTTT
-,-,TRBJ1-2,TRBV11-3,CASSQTRVESGYTF,TGTGCCAGCAGCCAGACAAGAGTGGAATCTGGCTACACCTTC
-,-,TRBJ2-1,TRBV2,CASSEAPGGEQFF,TGTGCCAGCAGTGAAGCGCCCGGGGGTGAGCAGTTCTTC
-,-,TRBJ2-3,TRBV27,CASSLHPLGRTDTQYF,TGTGCCAGCAGTTTACACCCATTGGGTCGCACAGATACGCAGTATTTT
-,-,TRBJ2-2,TRBV21-1,CASSEIPTQTSGRTTTGELFF,TGTGCCAGCAGCGAAATCCCGACTCAGACTAGCGGGAGAACCACCACCGGGGAGCTGTTTTTT
-,-,TRBJ1-5,TRBV23-1,CASSQSGRDSNQPQHF,TGCGCCAGCAGTCAATCGGGACGGGATAGCAATCAGCCCCAGCATTTT
TRBD2,-,TRBJ2-7,TRBV6-2/TRBV6-3,CASSRTSGGSDEQYF,TGTGCCAGCAGCCGGACTAGCGGGGGGTCGGACGAGCAGTACTTC
-,-,TRBJ2-1,TRBV5-1,CAARGGDNEQFF,TGCGCGGCGCGGGGCGGGGACAATGAGCAGTTCTTC
TRBD2,-,TRBJ2-3,TRBV3-1/TRBV3-2,CASSQVLRGGSDTQYF,TGTGCCAGCAGCCAAGTCTTGCGGGGGGGGTCAGATACGCAGTATTTT
-,-,TRBJ2-1,TRBV6-5,CASRKGNEQFF,TGTGCCAGCAGGAAAGGTAATGAGCAGTTCTTC
-,-,TRBJ1-1,TRBV19,CASSILVNTEAFF,TGTGCCAGTAGTATCTTGGTAAACACTGAAGCTTTCTTT
TRBD2,-,TRBJ2-3,TRBV14,CASSPRLAGATDTQYF,TGTGCCAGCAGCCCTAGACTAGCGGGGGCCACAGATACGCAGTATTTT
-,-,TRBJ2-7,TRBV19,CASSPDPNYEQYF,TGTGCCAGTAGCCCGGACCCAAACTACGAGCAGTACTTC
-,once,TRBJ1-5,TRBV6-5,CASRTKLEVDQPQHF,TGTGCCAGCAGGACTAAGTTGGAGGTCGATCAGCCCCAGCATTTT
TRBD2,-,TRBJ2-5,TRBV20-1,CSASSSGRKETQYF,TGCAGTGCTAGTTCTAGCGGGAGAAAAGAGACCCAGTACTTC
-,-,TRBJ2-7,TRBV5-1,CASSIRDPIYEQYF,TGCGCCAGCAGCATCCGGGACCCAATTTACGAGCAGTACTTC
-,-,TRBJ1-3,TRBV5-6,CASSNGPHRNSGNTIYF,TGTGCCAGCAGCAACGGGCCCCACAGGAACTCTGGAAACACCATATATTTT
TRBD2,-,TRBJ2-7,TRBV3-1/TRBV3-2,CASSFPGLAILEQYF,TGTGCCAGCTCTTTTCCGGGACTAGCGATTCTCGAGCAGTACTTC
TRBD1,-,TRBJ2-7,TRBV15,CATSSPGQGTYEQYF,TGTGCCACCAGCAGCCCCGGACAGGGAACCTACGAGCAGTACTTC
-,-,TRBJ1-2,TRBV6-5,CASIPVVGLNYGYTF,TGTGCCAGCATCCCCGTTGTAGGACTTAACTATGGCTACACCTTC
TRBD1,-,TRBJ1-2,TRBV27,CASSWGPGGSYGYTF,TGTGCCAGCAGTTGGGGGCCAGGGGGTAGCTATGGCTACACCTTC
-,-,TRBJ1-1,TRBV3-1/TRBV3-2,CASSRRGGGTEAFF,TGTGCCAGCAGCCGGCGGGGGGGAGGCACTGAAGCTTTCTTT
-,-,TRBJ2-3,TRBV4-1,CASSQGGSASTDTQYF,TGCGCCAGCAGCCAAGGCGGATCGGCTAGCACAGATACGCAGTATTTT
TRBD1,once,TRBJ2-7,TRBV27,CASSPGQPPYEQYF,TGTGCCAGCAGTCCGGGACAGCCTCCCTACGAGCAGTACTTC
TRBD2,-,TRBJ2-2,TRBV6-7,CASSTRLAGTIQNTGELFF,TGTGCCAGCAGTACCCGACTAGCGGGGACTATCCAGAACACCGGGGAGCTGTTTTTT
TRBD1,-,TRBJ1-1,TRBV27,CASRETGPVAEAFF,TGTGCCAGCAGAGAGACAGGGCCGGTCGCTGAAGCTTTCTTT
TRBD1,-,TRBJ2-1,TRBV10-1,CASGNRDRVNEQFF,TGCGCCAGCGGAAACCGGGACAGGGTGAATGAGCAGTTCTTC
-,-,TRBJ1-2,TRBV7-2,CASSPKAGGVHGYTF,TGTGCCAGCAGCCCAAAGGCGGGGGGCGTTCATGGCTACACCTTC
-,-,TRBJ2-3,TRBV5-1,CASSLSYLLSRGTDTQYF,TGCGCCAGCAGCTTGTCATATTTACTTAGTAGGGGAACAGATACGCAGTATTTT
-,-,TRBJ2-5,TRBV5-6,CASSLASVWTPEGTQYF,TGTGCCAGCAGCTTGGCGTCCGTTTGGACACCAGAGGGGACCCAGTACTTC
TRBD1,-,TRBJ1-4,TRBV6-5,CASTPPGTGDEKLFF,TGTGCCAGCACCCCACCCGGGACAGGGGATGAAAAACTGTTTTTT
TRBD2,-,TRBJ2-3,TRBV7-3,CASSPLSREFTDTQYF,TGTGCCAGCAGCCCTCTCTCGCGGGAGTTCACAGATACGCAGTATTTT
TRBD1,once,TRBJ2-7,TRBV9,CASSVGTGAYEQYF,TGTGCCAGCAGCGTAGGGACAGGGGCCTACGAGCAGTACTTC
TRBD2,-,TRBJ2-7,TRBV7-2,CASSLGLAGTYEQYF,TGTGCCAGCAGCTTAGGACTAGCGGGGACCTACGAGCAGTACTTC